These 10 T cell receptor beta chains originate from one sample sequenced in a study of cytomegalovirus exposure and HLA in healthy donors (dated by TCRdb to 2015 to 2018). Library generation was performed with the immunoSEQ multiplex PCR assay. TCRdb carries this immuneACCESS record with in-frame sequences only. Its versions omit some clonotypes, under half of them owing to an unresolved V gene in the studies checked, with the rest unexplained. This sample holds over 100,000 clones; over 85% were observed only once. In total, the top ten clones hold around 3.3% of the sample. Sequences were obtained from PBMCs. The receptors derive from a man aged 30 to 39 in good health and CMV-seronegative.

The chain recombines TRBV6-5 with TRBJ1-1, with 10 bases aligning to TRBD1. CDR1 is MNHEY and CDR2 is SVGAGI in the germline V gene. The J segment lost 2 bases and the V segment lost 2 bases, leaving 2 bases of the junction unmatched. The CDR3 is made up of 15 amino acids. CDR3 DNA sequence: TGTGCCAGCAGTTACGGGGACAGGGGAAACACTGAAGCTTTCTTT. Encoded protein: CASSYGDRGNTEAFF.

This sequence joins TRBV6-5 and TRBJ2-7; 8 bases are a match to TRBD1. Losses at the gene ends were 2 bases for V and 3 bases for J; bases not matched to a gene: 6. Per the germline V gene, CDR1 is MNHEY and CDR2 is SVGAGI. The CDR3 runs to 15 residues. The CDR3 DNA is TGTGCCAGCAGTTACGGACAGGGACAATACTACGAGCAGTACTTC. Translating gives CASSYGQGQYYEQYF.

The J gene is TRBJ1-6, the V gene TRBV18, with 7 bases matching TRBD1. Trimming removed 4 bases from V and 5 bases from J; junction bases left unmatched: 2. Per the germline V gene, CDR1 is KGHSH and CDR2 is LQKENI. The CDR3 contains 14 residues. The CDR3 loop is CASSRDRDNSPLHF. CDR3 nucleotides: TGTGCCAGCTCACGGGACAGAGATAATTCACCCCTCCACTTT.

This chain links TRBV6-1 with TRBJ2-5; 8 nucleotides match TRBD1. After removal of 4 bases from V and 5 bases from J, the junction contained 6 bases not matched to a gene. This CDR3 region has 14 residues. The germline CDR1 and CDR2 sequences are MNHNS and SASEGT. CDR3 DNA sequence: TGTGCCAGCAGTGGCAGGGGGCAGAAGGAGACCCAGTACTTC. It is translated as CASSGRGQKETQYF.

The chain couples TRBV2 to TRBJ1-1; 9 bases are a match to TRBD1. Germline V gene data show CDR1 as SNHLY and CDR2 as FYNNEI. The ends lost 5 bases at V and 10 bases at J; junction bases unmatched: 8. CDR3 length: 13 amino acids. As DNA, the CDR3 is TGTGCCAGCAGTACCTCGGGGGACAGGGCAGCTTTCTTT. It is translated as CASSTSGDRAAFF. The variable domain in full, completed from reference TRBV2 and TRBJ1-1, reads EPEVTQTPSHQVTQMGQEVILRCVPISNHLYFYWYRQILGQKVEFLVSFYNNEISEKSEIFDDQFSVERPDGSNFTLKIRSTKLEDSAMYFCASSTSGDRAAFFGQGTRLTVV.

The V call is TRBV6-4, the J call TRBJ1-2, with TRBD1 as a possible D gene (6 bases). The germline V gene encodes CDR1 MRHNA and CDR2 SNTAGT. The V end was cut by 2 bases, the J end by 7 bases, with 11 bases between. The CDR3 length is 13 residues. The CDR3 protein is CASSDQQGVGYTF. In DNA form, the CDR3 reads TGTGCCAGCAGTGACCAACAGGGAGTTGGCTACACCTTC.

The chain combines TRBV5-1 with TRBJ2-1; TRBD2 agrees at 8 bases. The length of the CDR3 is 14 residues. Looked up from germline, CDR1 is SGHRS and CDR2 is YFSETQ. J was trimmed by 5 bases and V by 5 bases; bases with no gene match: 6. For the CDR3, the DNA is TGCGCCAGCAGAGCGGGGGCTGGGGACAATGAGCAGTTCTTC. It specifies CASRAGAGDNEQFF.

V gene TRBV7-2 combines with J gene TRBJ1-6; TRBD1 might be the D (6 bases). In germline, CDR1 is SGHTA, CDR2 FQGNSA. With 2 bases removed from V and 11 bases from J, the gap between germline ends came to 22 bases. CDR3 length: 17 residues. The CDR3 nucleotides read TGTGCCAGCAGCTTACGGGGTGGGGGGGCCTCTTTGGCACCCCTCCACTTT. As protein: CASSLRGGGASLAPLHF. The full variable domain, completed using reference TRBV7-2 and TRBJ1-6, is GAGVSQSPSNKVTEKGKDVELRCDPISGHTALYWYRQSLGQGLEFLIYFQGNSAPDKSGLPSDRFSAERTGGSVSTLTIQRTQQEDSAVYLCASSLRGGGASLAPLHFGNGTRLTVT.

The chain has TRBV15 and TRBJ1-6; perhaps TRBD1 as D (5 bases). This CDR3 has 15 residues. V shed 4 bases and J shed 4 bases, with 11 bases lying between them. Looked up from germline, CDR1 is LNHNV and CDR2 is YYDKDF (reference sequence). The CDR3 reads CATSNGQTYNSPLHF. As DNA, the CDR3 is TGTGCCACCAGCAATGGACAAACTTATAATTCACCCCTCCACTTT.

The chain carries TRBV7-3 and TRBJ2-3; perhaps TRBD2 as D (6 bases). Per germline, CDR1 SGHTA and CDR2 FQGTGA. The CDR3 has 15 amino acids. The V gene lost 0 bases and the J gene lost 6 bases, with 13 bases spanning the gap. The CDR3 spells CASSLTSGEEDTQYF. CDR3 nucleotides: TGTGCCAGCAGCTTAACGTCCGGGGAGGAGGATACGCAGTATTTT.